This paragraph reports one TCR beta chain. It has no known antigen specificity. No per-base quality is available; no much larger clone lies one base away. Repertoire analyses used fewer than ten healthy control donors as the comparison group. Before genomic DNA extraction, CD8+ T cells lacking CD4 were purified from blood. The CDR3 covers 15 residues, taking in both the cysteine and the phenylalanine. This entry keeps only the CDR3 DNA: 45 bases, framed from base 1. The germline V gene encodes CDR1 SEHNR and CDR2 FQNEAQ (reference sequence). V lost 10 bases and J lost 1 base; the stretch between them is 19 bases long. Library preparation used the immunoSEQ multiplex PCR assay. Rearranged TCR beta chain products were amplified from genomic DNA of sorted T-cell subsets and sequenced. In the source study's methods: Repertoire diversity of productive TCR beta rearrangements was quantified using Shannon entropy and Simpson indices. To gauge clonal expansion, the frequencies of the 100 most abundant productive TCR beta clonotypes among total reads were added together. The TRB repertoires were evaluated with a self-reactivity index based on amino acid usage at CDR3beta positions 6 and 7. Repertoire analyses used two-way ANOVA; flow cytometric analyses used Student t or Mann-Whitney tests. TCRdb took this table from immuneACCESS and kept in-frame rearrangements with V and J called. Such tables lack part of the clones; where checked against another copy, unresolved V genes explain under half of the gap, and the rest is unexplained. V and J calls and clone size come straight from that table; D and trimming were deduced from the DNA. Within this sample are some 30,000 clones, with approximately 91% of them counted one time only. The leading ten clones occupy roughly an eighth of the sample.

This sample stems from a study of regulatory and conventional T cells in RAG deficiency (dated by TCRdb to 2016 to 2017). With regard to the full study: The study used high-throughput TCR beta sequencing to compare repertoire diversity and composition of Treg, conventional CD4+ and CD8+ T cells between RAG-deficient patients and healthy controls.

Summary of the overall study and its limitations: For some subjects, some T-cell subset analyses were not performed. RAG-deficient patients showed markedly lower Shannon entropy and higher Simpson indices than control T-cell subpopulations. Shorter CDR3 lengths were found in all patient T-cell subsets, and >80% Treg-Tconv repertoire overlap at nucleotide and amino acid level was observed in Omenn syndrome patients. In Omenn syndrome and CID/AS patients compared with controls, 75 to 100-fold fewer unique TCR beta sequences were detected from Treg cells, versus roughly 9.4-fold fewer for other subsets. Sorted CD25-high CD127-low cells from Omenn syndrome patients may represent peripherally activated cells rather than bona fide Treg cells.

These data are also associated with another study on regulatory T cells. The second study reports: In the multiplex PCR, 52 forward TRBV primers and 13 reverse TRBJ primers were used, and assay-based and computational corrections were applied for amplification bias. Patient repertoires showed restricted unique TRB V-J pairs and skewed V and J gene usage, most marked in regulatory T cells. Between CD3G-deficient patients and healthy controls, the study compared T-cell receptor beta repertoires in sorted regulatory T cells, conventional CD4+ T cells and CD8+ T cells. Ficoll density separation was used to isolate peripheral blood mononuclear cells. CD3+ CD8+ CD4- T cells were isolated using a FACSAria cell sorter. Rearranged TRB loci were amplified from genomic DNA by multiplex PCR within the immunoSEQ assay. An Illumina HiSeq platform was used to sequence the TRB amplicons. Custom algorithms error-filtered the raw sequences and aligned the raw sequences to reference gene sequences, after which the immunoSEQ online tools were used for analysis. Frequencies of productive and nonproductive TRB rearrangements were assessed among unique sequences as well as among total sequences. Groups were compared by t tests, Mann-Whitney tests or two-way ANOVA performed in Prism software.

The receptor chain draws on TRBV7-9 and TRBJ1-2; TRBD1 might be the D gene, on 5 matching bases. The sequence came from a human donor in good health. Sequencing was performed on CD8+ T cells sorted from blood. The DNA is as follows: TGTGCCATAGCCCGGGGCCCAGGCTTTAACTATGGCTACACCTTC. Its product reads: CAIARGPGFNYGYTF.